The subject of this entry is one TCR beta chain. Antigen unknown. These data are taken from a study of identical twins. Overall study results and limits: Invariant MAIT and iNKT cells could partly confound zero-insertion analyses.

The germline V gene encodes CDR1 DFQATT and CDR2 SNEGSKA (reference sequence). V shed 7 bases, J shed 3 bases, and the junction held 18 bases outside the gene matches. There are 17 residues in the CDR3. TCRdb recomputed calls from the 5' RACE reads with MiXCR, one row per CDR3 protein. The table lists some 500,000 distinct CDR3 sequences, 22% of them singletons, with around 0.91% in the top ten. These data also formed part of another study, on T cells expressing NK-cell markers. That paper notes: Of the CD8+ T cell pool in over 5 donors, roughly 1.0-8% was accounted for by dominant NKG2C+ clonotypes.

The clonotype originates from a woman in her late teens or twenties in good health. J is TRBJ1-1 and V is TRBV20-1, with 9 bases matching TRBD1. Sequencing input: CD4+ T cells sorted from blood. This CDR3 reads CSGKRTGAQRVDTEAFF. CDR3 DNA: TGCAGTGGAAAGAGGACAGGGGCTCAACGCGTGGACACTGAAGCTTTCTTT.